The next 5 T cell receptor beta chains were all read from a single sample in a study of control samples from healthy donors and cancer patients. Profiling relied on immunoSEQ multiplex PCR, and the TCRdb table lists in-frame clones only, not all of them. The data hold under 150,000 clones, with 85% to 90% observed a single time. Sequencing input: blood. Every receptor here comes from a woman aged 65 to 85 in good health.

As to this clone: Other DNA sequences of this sample code for an identical CDR3. J is TRBJ1-2 and V is TRBV19; TRBD1 agrees at 8 bases. J lost 5 bases, V lost 4 bases, and 3 bases had no gene match. Germline CDR1 LNHDA, CDR2 SQIVND (reference sequence). This CDR3 is built from 13 residues. CDR3 residues: CASSTDRGYGYTF. The CDR3 bases are TGTGCCAGTAGTACAGACAGGGGTTATGGCTACACCTTC.

The gene calls are TRBV5-1 and TRBJ2-3; TRBD2 agrees at 8 bases. The CDR3 has 15 amino acids. Germline CDR1 SGHRS, CDR2 YFSETQ. V was pared by 4 bases and J by 4 bases, with 8 bases of the junction left unmatched. Here the CDR3 reads CASSRVAGTADTQYF. CDR3 nucleotides: TGCGCCAGCAGCAGAGTAGCGGGGACGGCAGATACGCAGTATTTT.

Here the CDR3 reads CASSHRGDNEQFF. As DNA, the CDR3 is TGTGCCAGCAGCCATAGAGGAGACAATGAGCAGTTCTTC. The V call is TRBV3-1 (or the pseudogene TRBV3-2), the J call TRBJ2-1; D gene unclear. V lost 3 bases and J lost 5, with 8 bases in between. There are 13 residues in the CDR3. CDR1 is LGHDT, CDR2 YNNKEL, per germline (reference sequence).

The V gene is TRBV4-2, the J gene TRBJ2-7; 9 bases fit TRBD1. V shed 3 bases and J 2 bases; nucleotides not matched to a gene: 2. The CDR3 is made up of 14 amino acids. CDR1 and CDR2 from the germline V gene are LGHNA and YNFKEQ. CDR3: CASSQGTGPYEQYF. The DNA for the CDR3 is TGTGCCAGCAGCCAGGGGACAGGGCCCTACGAGCAGTACTTC.

The V and J genes are TRBV5-1 and TRBJ2-3; D remains unclear. V was pared by 4 bases and J by 0 bases, with 6 bases between. The CDR3 is made up of 13 amino acids. Looked up from germline, CDR1 is SGHRS and CDR2 is YFSETQ. The CDR3 DNA reads as TGCGCCAGCAGCGTATACAGCACAGATACGCAGTATTTT. It encodes CASSVYSTDTQYF.